This entry is about one TCR beta chain. Its specificity is unknown. The data were obtained in a study of CD8+ T cells in alopecia areata. Study-level background: Tofacitinib was given for 6 to 18 months, then stopped for 6 months. Affected scalp percentage gauged treated patients' severity. Study outcomes and limitations: With one nonresponder, baseline CD8+ expansion's link to response remains uncertain. In blood and scalp, many expanded lesional clones persisted during tofacitinib.

The CDR3 covers 13 residues. The J segment lost 8 bases and the V segment lost 8 bases, leaving 8 bases of the junction unmatched. Germline V gene data show CDR1 as MNHEY and CDR2 as SMNVEV (reference sequence). After isolation, RNA underwent reverse transcription to generate cDNA as the sequencing template. The data were produced by immunoSEQ multiplex PCR, yet TCRdb's version contains in-frame clones alone and is incomplete. The sample includes a few hundred thousand clones, around 64% seen only once; the top ten take roughly 0.93%. Treatment denoted: oral pan-JAK inhibitor, 5-10 mg twice daily. The starting material was CD4+ T cells sorted from blood, obtained at week 52, from a patient treated with tofacitinib. The V call is TRBV27, the J call TRBJ2-4; TRBD1 aligns across 8 bases. This sequence was found in a human donor with alopecia areata. CDR3 sequence: CASPYGQGYIQYF. In DNA form, the CDR3 reads TGTGCCAGCCCCTACGGACAGGGCTACATTCAGTACTTC.